These T cell receptor beta chains were read from a single sample in a study of blood T cell repertoires in COVID-19. This table comes from immunoSEQ multiplex PCR, and its TCRdb copy is limited to in-frame clones, with some not included. This table holds about 87,000 clones, under 85% found once. Material for sequencing was peripheral blood. All receptors come from a woman aged 70-85 years with acute or convalescent COVID-19. CDR3s include the opening cysteine and the closing phenylalanine or tryptophan. The D gene is left open where the match is weak. Clone size is given for some rows only: seen once, a few or many times, or a class if the clone is expanded.

d_call | j_call | v_call | cdr3_length | clone_size | cdr3_aa | cdr3_nt
NA | TRBJ1-2 | TRBV24-1 | 13 | once | CATSDSTAGGYTF | TGTGCCACCAGTGATTCGACAGCGGGTGGCTACACCTTC
NA | TRBJ1-1 | TRBV6-1 | 13 | NA | CASSEDMNTEAFF | TGTGCCAGCAGTGAGGACATGAACACTGAAGCTTTCTTT
NA | TRBJ2-3 | TRBV6-4 | 14 | NA | CASAQGGGTDTQYF | TGTGCCAGTGCCCAGGGGGGAGGCACAGATACGCAGTATTTT
NA | TRBJ2-1 | TRBV2 | 16 | NA | CASRPLAAAINNEQFF | TGTGCCAGCAGACCCTTAGCGGCAGCGATCAACAATGAGCAGTTCTTC
TRBD2 | TRBJ2-2 | TRBV6-2/TRBV6-3 | 18 | NA | CASSPPLGAGEGSGELFF | TGTGCCAGCAGCCCTCCCCTGGGAGCGGGGGAAGGTTCCGGGGAGCTGTTTTTT
TRBD2 | TRBJ2-3 | TRBV18 | 16 | NA | CASSAGLAGGTDTQYF | TGTGCCAGCTCAGCGGGACTAGCGGGGGGGACAGATACGCAGTATTTT
NA | TRBJ1-2 | TRBV20-1 | 12 | NA | CSASSPADGYTF | TGCAGTGCTAGTAGTCCCGCGGATGGCTACACCTTC
NA | TRBJ1-1 | TRBV7-9 | 13 | NA | CASSLSMNTEAFF | TGTGCCAGCAGCCTGAGTATGAACACTGAAGCTTTCTTT
NA | TRBJ2-7 | TRBV19 | 14 | NA | CASSIAGFGGEQYF | TGTGCCAGTAGTATAGCCGGGTTTGGGGGGGAGCAGTACTTC
TRBD2 | TRBJ2-5 | TRBV5-4 | 15 | NA | CASSPGLTRPETQYF | TGTGCCAGCAGCCCGGGACTAACCCGCCCTGAGACCCAGTACTTC
NA | TRBJ1-1 | TRBV14 | 11 | NA | CASSSYAEAFF | TGTGCCAGCAGCAGCTATGCTGAAGCTTTCTTT
NA | TRBJ1-3 | TRBV6-5 | 15 | NA | CASSRTALSGNTIYF | TGTGCCAGCAGCCGAACAGCTCTCTCTGGAAACACCATATATTTT
TRBD2 | TRBJ2-1 | TRBV5-1 | 15 | NA | CASKPGPLAGDEQFF | TGCGCCAGCAAGCCCGGACCCCTAGCGGGGGATGAGCAGTTCTTC
TRBD1 | TRBJ1-1 | TRBV28 | 14 | NA | CASIETGTDTEAFF | TGTGCCAGCATAGAGACAGGGACGGACACTGAAGCTTTCTTT
NA | TRBJ1-1 | TRBV27 | 14 | NA | CASSLRGMNTEAFF | TGTGCCAGCAGTCTCAGGGGAATGAACACTGAAGCTTTCTTT
NA | TRBJ2-7 | TRBV5-1 | 15 | NA | CASSLGQLLTYEQYF | TGCGCCAGCAGCTTGGGACAGCTGCTAACCTACGAGCAGTACTTC
TRBD1 | TRBJ2-2 | TRBV7-6 | 15 | few | CASSLGTGVTGELFF | TGTGCCAGCAGCCTAGGTACAGGGGTTACCGGGGAGCTGTTTTTT
NA | TRBJ2-3 | TRBV9 | 15 | NA | CASSSSPAVGDTQYF | TGTGCCAGCAGCTCTAGCCCCGCAGTGGGAGATACGCAGTATTTT
TRBD1 | TRBJ2-3 | TRBV5-4 | 16 | NA | CASSLWTGGRADTQYF | TGTGCCAGCAGCTTGTGGACAGGGGGCCGGGCAGATACGCAGTATTTT
TRBD1 | TRBJ2-1 | TRBV4-1 | 16 | NA | CASSQGSDRGSEEQFF | TGCGCCAGCAGCCAAGGGTCGGACAGGGGATCAGAGGAGCAGTTCTTC
NA | TRBJ2-7 | TRBV21-1 | 16 | NA | CASSKKRQASSYEQYF | TGTGCCAGCAGCAAGAAAAGACAGGCGTCCTCCTACGAGCAGTACTTC
NA | TRBJ1-3 | TRBV4-1 | 15 | NA | CASSPSWGLGNTIYF | TGCGCCAGCAGCCCCTCCTGGGGGCTAGGAAACACCATATATTTT
NA | TRBJ1-3 | TRBV19 | 17 | NA | CASSGALAAVSGNTIYF | TGTGCCAGTAGTGGGGCGTTGGCGGCGGTCTCTGGAAACACCATATATTTT
TRBD1 | TRBJ2-7 | TRBV30 | 17 | NA | CAWRSPGPGTGSYEQYF | TGTGCCTGGAGAAGCCCAGGACCCGGGACAGGGTCCTACGAGCAGTACTTC
TRBD1 | TRBJ1-1 | TRBV2 | 15 | few | CASSGSRTGLVEAFF | TGTGCCAGCAGTGGCTCGCGGACAGGGCTTGTTGAAGCTTTCTTT
TRBD1 | TRBJ1-1 | TRBV7-9 | 16 | NA | CASSLAGTGHDTEAFF | TGTGCCAGCAGCTTAGCTGGGACAGGGCACGACACTGAAGCTTTCTTT
TRBD1 | TRBJ2-2 | TRBV5-1 | 14 | NA | CASSLSQGAGELFF | TGCGCCAGCAGCTTGTCCCAGGGGGCCGGGGAGCTGTTTTTT
TRBD2 | TRBJ2-5 | TRBV6-5 | 13 | NA | CASSRLAGETQYF | TGTGCCAGCAGTCGACTAGCTGGTGAGACCCAGTACTTC
NA | TRBJ1-2 | TRBV19 | 15 | once | CASSPPKGGNYGYTF | TGTGCCAGTAGCCCTCCTAAGGGAGGTAACTATGGCTACACCTTC
NA | TRBJ2-7 | TRBV10-3 | 14 | few | CATTRGHEYYEQYF | TGTGCCACAACACGAGGGCACGAATACTACGAGCAGTACTTC
NA | TRBJ2-7 | TRBV11-3 | 14 | NA | CASSLDSGVYEQYF | TGTGCCAGCAGCTTAGATTCGGGGGTCTACGAGCAGTACTTC
NA | TRBJ2-2 | TRBV6-5 | 14 | NA | CASSRLENTGELFF | TGTGCCAGCAGCAGGCTGGAGAACACCGGGGAGCTGTTTTTT
NA | TRBJ1-4 | TRBV13 | 15 | NA | CASSLSRAPNEKLFF | TGTGCCAGCAGCTTGAGCAGGGCACCTAATGAAAAACTGTTTTTT
NA | TRBJ2-2 | TRBV19 | 15 | NA | CASSMWVAVAGELFF | TGTGCCAGTAGTATGTGGGTGGCGGTCGCCGGGGAGCTGTTTTTT
NA | TRBJ2-5 | TRBV19 | 13 | NA | CASSNPTGETQYF | TGTGCCAGTAGTAACCCGACGGGAGAGACCCAGTACTTC
TRBD1 | TRBJ2-3 | TRBV11-3 | 15 | NA | CASSLVQGGTDTQYF | TGTGCCAGCAGCTTAGTACAGGGGGGCACAGATACGCAGTATTTT